This TCR beta chain comes out of a study of blood T cell repertoires in COVID-19. As for the study in general: Sources were T cells, B-cell-depleted T cells, or PBMCs; the material itself was cDNA or gDNA.

Only in-frame clones appear in the TCRdb table, and some are missing; sequencing was by immunoSEQ multiplex PCR. The sample carries about 250,000 clones, about 82% recorded once. In this sample, this clone turned up a few times. Residents of 24 US areas, aged roughly 18 to 89 years, made up the participants. The sequence came from a woman aged 50 to 60 with acute COVID-19. The material sequenced was PBMCs or T cells enriched from blood (not recorded which).

CDR3 nucleotides: TGTGCCAGCAGTTTCAAAGCACTGGGGGACACATCGAACACCGGGGAGCTGTTTTTT. It translates to CASSFKALGDTSNTGELFF. V usage is TRBV6-2 or TRBV6-3 and J usage is TRBJ2-2; a weak D match, TRBD1 (6 bases). Germline lookup yields CDR1 MNHEY and CDR2 SVGEGT. The V and J ends lost 4 bases and 0 bases respectively, with 21 bases between them. There are 19 residues in the CDR3.